This T cell receptor beta chain stems from a study of cytomegalovirus exposure and HLA in healthy donors. The germline V gene has CDR1 SGHNT and CDR2 YENEEA. This CDR3 is built from 15 residues. The V segment lost 3 bases and the J segment 5 bases; nucleotides outside the gene matches: 5. The PCR was carried out with 60 Vbeta primers and 13 Jbeta primers. TCRdb's table, derived via immunoSEQ multiplex PCR, lists solely in-frame clones and lacks some. The sample has 200,000 to 250,000 clones; more than 75% are singletons. The receptor was isolated from a human donor in good health. Sequencing was performed on PBMCs. The rearrangement joins TRBV11-3 to TRBJ1-5; 9 nucleotides line up with TRBD1. The CDR3 loop is CASSFRQGGDQPQHF. Here the CDR3 DNA reads TGTGCCAGCAGCTTCCGACAGGGGGGTGATCAGCCCCAGCATTTT.